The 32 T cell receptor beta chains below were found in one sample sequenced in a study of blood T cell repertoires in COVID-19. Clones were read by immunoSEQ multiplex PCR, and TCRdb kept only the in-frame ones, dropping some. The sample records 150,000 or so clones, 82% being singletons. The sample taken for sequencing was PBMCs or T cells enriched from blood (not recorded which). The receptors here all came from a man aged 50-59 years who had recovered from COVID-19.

CDR3 residues: CASSTSGGSRKQFF. CDR3 DNA sequence: TGTGCCAGCAGTACTAGCGGGGGCTCGAGAAAGCAGTTCTTC. J is TRBJ2-1 and V is TRBV27; TRBD2 matches at 11 bases. Germline trimming cut 5 bases from V and 11 bases from J; bases unmatched to any gene: 8. Germline V gives CDR1 MNHEY, CDR2 SMNVEV (reference sequence). The CDR3 contains 14 residues.

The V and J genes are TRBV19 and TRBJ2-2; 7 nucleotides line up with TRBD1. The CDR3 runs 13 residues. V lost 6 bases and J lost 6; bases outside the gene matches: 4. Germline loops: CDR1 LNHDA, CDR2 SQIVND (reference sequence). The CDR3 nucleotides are TGTGCCAGTAGCAGACAGGGTGCCGGGGAGCTGTTTTTT. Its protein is CASSRQGAGELFF.

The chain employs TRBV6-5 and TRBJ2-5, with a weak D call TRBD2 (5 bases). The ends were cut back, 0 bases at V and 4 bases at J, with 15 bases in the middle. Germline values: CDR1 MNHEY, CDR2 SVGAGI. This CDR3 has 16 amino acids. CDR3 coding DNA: TGTGCCAGCAGTTACTCGAAGACGCGGGCCGGAGAGACCCAGTACTTC. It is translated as CASSYSKTRAGETQYF.

CDR3 sequence reads: CASSFGRNYEQYF. CDR3 bases: TGTGCCAGCAGTTTTGGCAGGAATTACGAGCAGTACTTC. V and J are TRBV27 and TRBJ2-7; no reliable D call. V was trimmed by 3 bases and J by 4 bases, leaving 10 bases between them. Germline lookup yields CDR1 MNHEY and CDR2 SMNVEV (reference sequence). CDR3 length: 13 amino acids.

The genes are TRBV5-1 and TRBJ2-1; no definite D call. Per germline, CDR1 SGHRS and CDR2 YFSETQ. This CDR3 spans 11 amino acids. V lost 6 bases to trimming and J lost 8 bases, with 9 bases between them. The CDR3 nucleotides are TGCGCCAGCATCAATCGGGATGAGCAGTTCTTC. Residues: CASINRDEQFF.

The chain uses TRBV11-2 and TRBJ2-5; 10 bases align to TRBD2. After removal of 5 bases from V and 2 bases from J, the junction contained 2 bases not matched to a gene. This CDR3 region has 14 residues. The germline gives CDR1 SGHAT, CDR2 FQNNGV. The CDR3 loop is CASSQGLAQETQYF. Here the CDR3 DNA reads TGTGCCAGCAGCCAGGGACTAGCGCAAGAGACCCAGTACTTC.

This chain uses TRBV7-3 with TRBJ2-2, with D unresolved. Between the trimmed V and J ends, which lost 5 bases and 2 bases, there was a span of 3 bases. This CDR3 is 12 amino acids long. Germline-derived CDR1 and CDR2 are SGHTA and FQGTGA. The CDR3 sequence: CASSPNTGELFF. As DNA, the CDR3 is TGTGCCAGCAGCCCTAACACCGGGGAGCTGTTTTTT.

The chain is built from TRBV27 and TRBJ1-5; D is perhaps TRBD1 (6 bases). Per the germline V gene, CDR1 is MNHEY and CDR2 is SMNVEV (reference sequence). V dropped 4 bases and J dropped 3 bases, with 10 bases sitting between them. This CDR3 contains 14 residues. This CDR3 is CASSSGDLNQPQHF. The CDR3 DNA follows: TGTGCCAGCAGTTCAGGGGACCTCAATCAGCCCCAGCATTTT.

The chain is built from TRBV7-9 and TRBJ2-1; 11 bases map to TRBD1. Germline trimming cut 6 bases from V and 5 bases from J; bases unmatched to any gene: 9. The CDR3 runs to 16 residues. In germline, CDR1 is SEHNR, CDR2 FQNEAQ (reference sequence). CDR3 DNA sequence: TGTGCCAGCAGTTCAATTGTGGACAGGGGGCACAATGAGCAGTTCTTC. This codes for CASSSIVDRGHNEQFF.

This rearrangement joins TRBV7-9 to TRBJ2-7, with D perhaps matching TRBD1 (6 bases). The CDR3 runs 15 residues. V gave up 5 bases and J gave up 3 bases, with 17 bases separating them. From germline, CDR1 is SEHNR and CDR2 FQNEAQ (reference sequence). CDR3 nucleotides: TGTGCCAGCAGCCCCTCATCGGACAGAAGCTACGAGCAGTACTTC. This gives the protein CASSPSSDRSYEQYF.

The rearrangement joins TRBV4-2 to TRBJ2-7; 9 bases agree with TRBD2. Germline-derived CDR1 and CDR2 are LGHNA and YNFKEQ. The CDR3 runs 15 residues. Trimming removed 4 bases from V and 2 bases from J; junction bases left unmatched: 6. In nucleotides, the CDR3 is TGTGCCAGCAGCCCCGAGCTAGCGGGAACCTACGAGCAGTACTTC. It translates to CASSPELAGTYEQYF.

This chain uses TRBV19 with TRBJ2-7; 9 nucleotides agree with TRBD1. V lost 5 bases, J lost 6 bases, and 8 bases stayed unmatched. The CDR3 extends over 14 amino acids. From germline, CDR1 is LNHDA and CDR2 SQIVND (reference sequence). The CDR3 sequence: CASSGDREKGEQYF. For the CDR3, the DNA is TGTGCCAGTAGTGGGGACAGGGAGAAAGGCGAGCAGTACTTC.

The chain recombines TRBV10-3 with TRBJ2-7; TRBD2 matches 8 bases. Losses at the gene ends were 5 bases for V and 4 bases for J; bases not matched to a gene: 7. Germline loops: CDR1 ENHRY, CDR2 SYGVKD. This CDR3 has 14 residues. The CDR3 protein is CAISMGLDGYEQYF. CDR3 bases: TGTGCCATCAGTATGGGACTAGATGGGTACGAGCAGTACTTC.

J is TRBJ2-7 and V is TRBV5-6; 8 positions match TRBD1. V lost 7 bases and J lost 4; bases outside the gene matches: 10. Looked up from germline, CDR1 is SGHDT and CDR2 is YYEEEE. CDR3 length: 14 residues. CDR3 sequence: CASSHQGAMYEQYF. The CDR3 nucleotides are TGTGCCAGCTCTCACCAGGGGGCCATGTACGAGCAGTACTTC.

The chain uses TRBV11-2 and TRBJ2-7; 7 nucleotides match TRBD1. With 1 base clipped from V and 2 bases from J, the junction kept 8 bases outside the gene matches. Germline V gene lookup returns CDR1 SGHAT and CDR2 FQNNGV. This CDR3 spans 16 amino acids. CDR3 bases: TGTGCCAGCAGCTTAGTTCCGGGACAGATTACCTACGAGCAGTACTTC. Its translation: CASSLVPGQITYEQYF.

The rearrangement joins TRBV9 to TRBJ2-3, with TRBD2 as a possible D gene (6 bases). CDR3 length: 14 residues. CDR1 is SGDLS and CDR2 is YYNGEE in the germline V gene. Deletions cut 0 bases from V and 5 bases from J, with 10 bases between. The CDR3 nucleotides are TGTGCCAGCAGCGTAGAATCCGGGGGAGATACGCAGTATTTT. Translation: CASSVESGGDTQYF.

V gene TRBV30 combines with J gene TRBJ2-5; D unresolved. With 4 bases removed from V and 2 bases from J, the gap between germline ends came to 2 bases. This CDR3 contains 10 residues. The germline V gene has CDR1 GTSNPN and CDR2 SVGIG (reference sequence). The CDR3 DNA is TGTGCCTGGACTCAAGAGACCCAGTACTTC. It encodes CAWTQETQYF.

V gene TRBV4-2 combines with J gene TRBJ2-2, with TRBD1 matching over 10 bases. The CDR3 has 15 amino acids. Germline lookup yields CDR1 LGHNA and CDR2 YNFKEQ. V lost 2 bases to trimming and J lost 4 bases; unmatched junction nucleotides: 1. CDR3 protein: CASSQRTGGTGELFF. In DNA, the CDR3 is TGTGCCAGCAGCCAAAGGACAGGGGGCACCGGGGAGCTGTTTTTT.

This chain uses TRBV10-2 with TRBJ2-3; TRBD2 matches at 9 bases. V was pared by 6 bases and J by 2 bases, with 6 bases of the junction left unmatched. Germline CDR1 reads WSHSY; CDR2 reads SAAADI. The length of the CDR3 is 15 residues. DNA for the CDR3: TGCGCCAGCAGGAGGACTAGCGATGCCACAGATACGCAGTATTTT. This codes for CASRRTSDATDTQYF.

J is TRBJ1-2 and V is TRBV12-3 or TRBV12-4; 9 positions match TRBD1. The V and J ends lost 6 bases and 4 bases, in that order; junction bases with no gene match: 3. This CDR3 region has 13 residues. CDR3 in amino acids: CASSTTGGYGYTF. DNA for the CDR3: TGTGCCAGCAGCACGACAGGGGGCTATGGCTACACCTTC.

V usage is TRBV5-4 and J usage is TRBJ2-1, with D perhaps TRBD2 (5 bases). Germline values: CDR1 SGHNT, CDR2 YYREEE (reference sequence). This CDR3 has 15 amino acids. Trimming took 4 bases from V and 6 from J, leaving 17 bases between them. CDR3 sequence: CASSPGGPRLNEQFF. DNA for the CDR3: TGTGCCAGCAGCCCAGGAGGTCCCAGACTCAATGAGCAGTTCTTC.

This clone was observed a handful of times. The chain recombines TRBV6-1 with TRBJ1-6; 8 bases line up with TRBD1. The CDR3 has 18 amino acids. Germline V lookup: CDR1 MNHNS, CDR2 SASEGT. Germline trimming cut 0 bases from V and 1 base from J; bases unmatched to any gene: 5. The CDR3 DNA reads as TGTGCCAGCAGTGAAGCGGGACAGGAGAGGTCCTATAATTCACCCCTCCACTTT. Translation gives CASSEAGQERSYNSPLHF.

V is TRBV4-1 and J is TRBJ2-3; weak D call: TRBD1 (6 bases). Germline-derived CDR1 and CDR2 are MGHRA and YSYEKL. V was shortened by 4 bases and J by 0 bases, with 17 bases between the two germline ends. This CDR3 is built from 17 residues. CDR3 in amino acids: CASSPGGGRTSTDTQYF. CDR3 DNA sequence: TGCGCCAGCAGCCCTGGGGGCGGACGTACTAGCACAGATACGCAGTATTTT.

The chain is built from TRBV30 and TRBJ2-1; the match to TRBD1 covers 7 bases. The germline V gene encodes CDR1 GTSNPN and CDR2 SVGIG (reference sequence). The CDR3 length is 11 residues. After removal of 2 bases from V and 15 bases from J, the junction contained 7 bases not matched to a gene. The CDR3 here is CAWSPPGQWFF. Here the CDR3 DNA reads TGTGCCTGGAGTCCCCCGGGACAGTGGTTCTTC.

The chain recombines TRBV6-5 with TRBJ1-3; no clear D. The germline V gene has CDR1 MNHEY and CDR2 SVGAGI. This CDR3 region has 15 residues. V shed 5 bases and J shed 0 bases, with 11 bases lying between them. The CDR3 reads CASSRVSSSGNTIYF. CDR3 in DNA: TGTGCCAGCAGTCGGGTCTCCAGCTCTGGAAACACCATATATTTT.

This CDR3 is CASYRSSYEQYF. In DNA, the CDR3 is TGTGCCAGCTACCGGAGCTCCTACGAGCAGTACTTC. The rearrangement uses TRBV27 and TRBJ2-7, with D hard to call. With 8 bases removed from V and 0 bases from J, the gap between germline ends came to 8 bases. The CDR3 covers 12 residues. Germline V gene lookup returns CDR1 MNHEY and CDR2 SMNVEV (reference sequence).

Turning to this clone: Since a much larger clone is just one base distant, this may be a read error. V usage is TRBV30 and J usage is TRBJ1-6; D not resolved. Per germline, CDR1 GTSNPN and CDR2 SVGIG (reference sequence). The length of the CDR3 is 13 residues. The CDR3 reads CACQASYNSPLYF. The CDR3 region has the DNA TGTGCCTGTCAGGCCTCCTATAATTCACCCCTCTACTTT. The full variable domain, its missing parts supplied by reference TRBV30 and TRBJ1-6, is SQTIHQWPATLVQPVGSPLSLECTVEGTSNPNLYWYRQAAGRGLQLLFYSVGIGQISSEVPQNLSASRPQDRQFILSSKKLLLSDSGFYLCACQASYNSPLYFGNGTRLTVT.

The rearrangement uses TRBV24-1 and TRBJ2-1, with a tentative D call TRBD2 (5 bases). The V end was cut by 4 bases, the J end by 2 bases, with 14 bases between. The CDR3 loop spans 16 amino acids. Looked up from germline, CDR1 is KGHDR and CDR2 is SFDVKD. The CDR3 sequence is CATSDDGRGAYNEQFF. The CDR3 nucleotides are TGTGCCACCAGTGACGATGGCCGGGGAGCCTACAATGAGCAGTTCTTC.

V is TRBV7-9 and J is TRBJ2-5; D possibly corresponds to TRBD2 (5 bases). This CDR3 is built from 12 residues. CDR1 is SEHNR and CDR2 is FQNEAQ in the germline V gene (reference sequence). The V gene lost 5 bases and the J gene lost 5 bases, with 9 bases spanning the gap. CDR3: CASSPAAETQYF. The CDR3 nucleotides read TGTGCCAGCAGCCCAGCGGCTGAGACCCAGTACTTC. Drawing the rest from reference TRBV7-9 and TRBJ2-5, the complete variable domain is DTGVSQNPRHKITKRGQNVTFRCDPISEHNRLYWYRQTLGQGPEFLTYFQNEAQLEKSRLLSDRFSAERPKGSFSTLEIQRTEQGDSAMYLCASSPAAETQYFGPGTRLLVL.

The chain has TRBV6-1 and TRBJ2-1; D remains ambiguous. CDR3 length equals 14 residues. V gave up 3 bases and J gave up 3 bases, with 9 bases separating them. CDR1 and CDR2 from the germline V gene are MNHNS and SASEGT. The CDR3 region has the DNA TGTGCCAGCAGTGATGTGGGCTACTACAATGAGCAGTTCTTC. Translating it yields CASSDVGYYNEQFF.

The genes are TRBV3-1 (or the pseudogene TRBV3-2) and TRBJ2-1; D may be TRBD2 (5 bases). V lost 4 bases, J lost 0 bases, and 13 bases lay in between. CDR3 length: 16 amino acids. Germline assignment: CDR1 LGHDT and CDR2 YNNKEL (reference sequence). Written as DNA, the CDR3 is TGTGCCAGCAGCCCCCCCGGGGTTCTCTCCTACAATGAGCAGTTCTTC. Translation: CASSPPGVLSYNEQFF.

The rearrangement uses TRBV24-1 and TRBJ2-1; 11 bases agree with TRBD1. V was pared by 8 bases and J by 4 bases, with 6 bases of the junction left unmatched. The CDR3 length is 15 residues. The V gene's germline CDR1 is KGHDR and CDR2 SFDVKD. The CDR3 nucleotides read TGTGCCACCAACCCCGGGACAGGGGGATACAATGAGCAGTTCTTC. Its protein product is CATNPGTGGYNEQFF.